The 30 T cell receptor beta chains presented below share a single source sample, sequenced in a study of long-term antiretroviral therapy in people with HIV. The assay used was immunoSEQ (version v3.0), run at survey level. Profiled with immunoSEQ multiplex PCR; TCRdb holds only in-frame clones, not every one. Of 9,500 to 15,000 clones listed, roughly 77% are singletons. The sample consisted of unsorted PBMCs, taken 3 to 3.2 years before starting antiretroviral therapy. The receptors stem from a man aged 35-49 years with HIV.

This rearrangement joins TRBV29-1 to TRBJ1-1; TRBD1 might be the D (5 bases). The V end was cut by 6 bases, the J end by 1 base, with 15 bases between. The length of the CDR3 is 14 residues. Germline V gene data show CDR1 as SQVTM and CDR2 as ANQGSEA. DNA for the CDR3: TGCAGCGTCTCCCCTGGGCAGGGGAACACTGAAGCTTTCTTT. It translates to CSVSPGQGNTEAFF.

Relative to its sample, this clone is medium-sized. The V call is TRBV7-2, the J call TRBJ2-1; 8 bases are shared with TRBD2. The V gene's germline CDR1 is SGHTA and CDR2 FQGNSA. The CDR3 runs to 16 residues. V dropped 1 base and J dropped 6; count of bases not matched to a gene: 8. CDR3 sequence: CASSLGRAGVTNEQFF. The CDR3 DNA sequence: TGTGCCAGCAGCTTAGGGAGAGCGGGAGTAACCAATGAGCAGTTCTTC.

The chain combines TRBV10-3 with TRBJ1-1; the D gene is possibly TRBD1 (5 bases). Germline V lookup: CDR1 ENHRY, CDR2 SYGVKD. Trimming took 8 bases from V and 6 from J, leaving 13 bases between them. This CDR3 is 12 amino acids long. CDR3 sequence (DNA): TGTGCCATCGGCTCCGGGGACCCTGAAGCTTTCTTT. Protein: CAIGSGDPEAFF.

This clone occurred once. This same CDR3 is encoded by further DNA sequences in the sample. This chain links TRBV28 with TRBJ2-7; weak D call: TRBD2 (6 bases). Between the trimmed V and J ends, which lost 2 bases and 0 bases, there was a span of 11 bases. Germline values: CDR1 MDHEN, CDR2 SYDVKM. The CDR3 consists of 15 residues. In DNA form, the CDR3 reads TGTGCCAGCAGTTTAAATCGGGGGAGCTCCTACGAGCAGTACTTC. Protein sequence: CASSLNRGSSYEQYF.

The CDR3 coding sequence is TGTGCCAGCAGCTTACGAGGGGGGTACACTGAAGCTTTCTTT. This encodes CASSLRGGYTEAFF. This chain connects TRBV11-3 to TRBJ1-1, with D perhaps TRBD1 (6 bases). The V gene's germline CDR1 is SGHNT and CDR2 YENEEA. This CDR3 spans 14 amino acids. V lost 2 bases and J lost 3, with 10 bases in between.

This clone was seen a few times. The rearrangement uses TRBV4-2 and TRBJ1-5; no clear D gene. The CDR3 consists of 14 residues. Trimming pared 0 bases from V and 7 bases from J, leaving 10 bases between. Germline V gives CDR1 LGHNA, CDR2 YNFKEQ. In DNA, the CDR3 is TGTGCCAGCAGCCAAGAATCCGGGCCGCAGCCCCAGCATTTT. This encodes CASSQESGPQPQHF.

The V call is TRBV4-3, the J call TRBJ2-1; 13 nucleotides line up with TRBD2. Germline V gene data show CDR1 as LGHNA and CDR2 as YSLEER. This CDR3 has 19 amino acids. V lost 0 bases, J lost 4 bases, and 9 bases stayed unmatched. CDR3 in DNA: TGCGCCAGCAGCCAAGAGAGTTGGGGACTAGCGGGAAGATACAATGAGCAGTTCTTC. Translated: CASSQESWGLAGRYNEQFF.

The chain links TRBV10-3 to TRBJ2-1; 7 nucleotides align to TRBD1. There are 16 residues in the CDR3. Looked up from germline, CDR1 is ENHRY and CDR2 is SYGVKD. The V gene end was trimmed by 3 bases and the J gene end by 2 bases; junction bases not matched to a gene: 7. CDR3 protein: CAISDRQGVPYNEQFF. The DNA for the CDR3 is TGTGCCATCAGTGATAGACAGGGAGTGCCCTACAATGAGCAGTTCTTC.

This chain joins TRBV27 and TRBJ1-1; 7 bases fit TRBD1. J lost 1 base, V lost 5 bases, and 7 bases had no gene match. Germline V gene sequence: CDR1 MNHEY, CDR2 SMNVEV (reference sequence). The CDR3 consists of 15 residues. The CDR3 sequence: CASSPGQVTNTEAFF. CDR3 nucleotide sequence: TGTGCCAGCAGTCCCGGACAGGTCACGAACACTGAAGCTTTCTTT.

This rearrangement joins TRBV4-1 to TRBJ1-5; the match to TRBD1 covers 8 bases. Germline CDR1 reads MGHRA; CDR2 reads YSYEKL. The trim removed 5 bases at V and 3 bases at J, leaving 6 bases unmatched. CDR3 length: 15 amino acids. CDR3 nucleotides: TGCGCCAGCAGCTTCTCGGACAGGGCCAATCAGCCCCAGCATTTT. It codes for CASSFSDRANQPQHF.

The genes are TRBV6-4 and TRBJ2-3; no reliable D call. The CDR3 is 13 amino acids. Germline loops: CDR1 MRHNA, CDR2 SNTAGT. V was shortened by 0 bases and J by 6 bases, with 7 bases between the two germline ends. The CDR3 loop is CASSDSERDTQYF. The CDR3 bases are TGTGCCAGCAGTGACTCTGAGAGGGATACGCAGTATTTT.

By share, this clone counts as hyperexpanded. The chain recombines TRBV7-3 with TRBJ2-7; D unclear. Germline V CDR1 and CDR2: SGHTA, FQGTGA. This CDR3 is built from 15 residues. V was clipped by 2 bases and J by 5 bases, with 16 bases between them. The CDR3 DNA reads as TGTGCCAGCAGCTTAGCACCGACTGATACCGACGAGCAGTACTTC. Translated: CASSLAPTDTDEQYF.

This clone was seen a few times. This chain uses TRBV4-1 with TRBJ1-3; a possible D gene is TRBD1 (5 bases). Trimming removed 1 base at V and 0 bases at J, with 7 bases between. Germline V gene lookup returns CDR1 MGHRA and CDR2 YSYEKL. The length of the CDR3 is 15 residues. The CDR3 here is CASSQVQGSGNTIYF. The CDR3, as DNA: TGCGCCAGCAGCCAAGTCCAGGGCTCTGGAAACACCATATATTTT.

This clone was seen only a few times. The J gene is TRBJ2-7, the V gene TRBV6-5, with D uncertain. The germline gives CDR1 MNHEY, CDR2 SVGAGI. With 1 base removed from V and 4 bases from J, the gap between germline ends came to 2 bases. The CDR3 covers 11 residues. CDR3 sequence: CASSYFYEQYF. The CDR3 bases are TGTGCCAGCAGTTACTTTTACGAGCAGTACTTC.

The V call is TRBV5-1, the J call TRBJ2-2, with D possibly TRBD2 on 6 matching bases. This CDR3 has 16 amino acids. CDR1 is SGHRS and CDR2 is YFSETQ in the germline V gene. V lost 1 base, J lost 2 bases, and 12 bases lay in between. The CDR3 spells CASSLYGTANTGELFF. CDR3 DNA: TGCGCCAGCAGCTTGTACGGGACTGCTAACACCGGGGAGCTGTTTTTT.

There are a few counts of this clone. V usage is TRBV28 and J usage is TRBJ2-7; the match to TRBD2 covers 16 bases. The ends lost 7 bases at V and 2 bases at J; junction bases unmatched: 20. Germline loops: CDR1 MDHEN, CDR2 SYDVKM. This CDR3 is built from 21 residues. The DNA for the CDR3 is TGTGCCAGCAATGGGGTGGTACAGGGGGGACTAGCGGGAGGGTATGCCTACGAGCAGTACTTC. This codes for CASNGVVQGGLAGGYAYEQYF.

V is TRBV5-5 and J is TRBJ2-3, with D tentatively TRBD1 or TRBD2 (5 bases each). Deletions cut 1 base from V and 6 bases from J, with 12 bases between. The CDR3 is 14 amino acids. Germline V gives CDR1 SGHKS, CDR2 YYEKEE (reference sequence). The CDR3 is CASSLRWDPDTQYF. CDR3 DNA: TGTGCCAGCAGCTTGAGATGGGACCCCGATACGCAGTATTTT. Based on the CDR3 plus reference TRBV5-5 and TRBJ2-3, the full variable domain is DAGVTQSPTHLIKTRGQQVTLRCSPISGHKSVSWYQQVLGQGPQFIFQYYEKEERGRGNFPDRFSARQFPNYSSELNVNALLLGDSALYLCASSLRWDPDTQYFGPGTRLTVL.

V is TRBV27 and J is TRBJ2-2, with 8 bases fitting TRBD1. V was pared by 4 bases and J by 4 bases, with 5 bases of the junction left unmatched. Germline V gene lookup returns CDR1 MNHEY and CDR2 SMNVEV (reference sequence). This CDR3 has 15 amino acids. CDR3 residues: CASSSGQAGTGELFF. Here the CDR3 DNA reads TGTGCCAGCAGTTCGGGACAGGCGGGCACCGGGGAGCTGTTTTTT.

The chain links TRBV18 to TRBJ2-5; no reliable D call. The V end lost 3 bases, the J end lost 2 bases, and 7 bases lay between the germline ends. CDR3 length: 13 amino acids. The germline V gene encodes CDR1 KGHSH and CDR2 LQKENI. This CDR3 is CASSPVRQETQYF. In DNA, the CDR3 is TGTGCCAGCTCACCGGTCAGGCAAGAGACCCAGTACTTC.

CDR3 amino acids: CAWSFGEIYEQYF. The CDR3, as DNA: TGTGCCTGGAGTTTTGGGGAGATCTACGAGCAGTACTTC. V and J are TRBV30 and TRBJ2-7, with D possibly TRBD2 on 5 matching bases. The V end was cut by 2 bases, the J end by 3 bases, with 11 bases between. The germline CDR1 and CDR2 sequences are GTSNPN and SVGIG (reference sequence). The CDR3 totals 13 residues.

A single count supports this clone. The CDR3 loop is CASSIVGGPLYEQYF. CDR3 DNA sequence: TGTGCCAGTAGTATTGTGGGAGGCCCACTCTACGAGCAGTACTTC. This chain uses TRBV19 with TRBJ2-7; weak D call: TRBD2 (6 bases). The V gene lost 3 bases and the J gene lost 3 bases, with 15 bases spanning the gap. The CDR3 covers 15 residues. The germline gives CDR1 LNHDA, CDR2 SQIVND (reference sequence).

By share, this clone counts as medium-sized. This chain links TRBV25-1 with TRBJ2-3; the match to TRBD1 covers 9 bases. CDR3 size: 13 residues. J lost 4 bases, V lost 6 bases, and 2 bases had no gene match. Germline lookup yields CDR1 MGHDK and CDR2 SYGVNS. In DNA form, the CDR3 reads TGTGCCAGCAGACAGGGGGCCTCAGATACGCAGTATTTT. Protein sequence: CASRQGASDTQYF.

The J gene is TRBJ2-1, the V gene TRBV29-1; tentatively, D is TRBD1 (5 bases). This CDR3 is built from 16 residues. V lost 7 bases and J lost 4, with 23 bases in between. Germline CDR1 and CDR2: SQVTM and ANQGSEA. CDR3 coding DNA: TGCAGCGCTCAGGGTAAGGGCCAAATGGAGTACAATGAGCAGTTCTTC. Protein sequence: CSAQGKGQMEYNEQFF.

The rearrangement links TRBV5-1 to TRBJ2-5; 9 nucleotides agree with TRBD1. Germline values: CDR1 SGHRS, CDR2 YFSETQ. The CDR3 contains 15 residues. V was clipped by 0 bases and J by 2 bases; unmatched bases: 2. This chain's CDR3 is CASSLGTGAQETQYF. The DNA of the CDR3 is TGCGCCAGCAGCTTGGGGACAGGGGCGCAAGAGACCCAGTACTTC.

The rearrangement uses TRBV7-9 and TRBJ1-5, with 8 positions matching TRBD1. CDR3 length: 15 amino acids. Trimming took 5 bases from V and 6 from J; bases not matched to a gene: 9. CDR1 is SEHNR and CDR2 is FQNEAQ in the germline V gene (reference sequence). Here the CDR3 reads CASSPPGTGIQPQHF. Written as DNA, the CDR3 is TGTGCCAGCAGCCCGCCCGGGACAGGAATTCAGCCCCAGCATTTT. Full variable domain (rest looked up from reference TRBV7-9 and TRBJ1-5): DTGVSQNPRHKITKRGQNVTFRCDPISEHNRLYWYRQTLGQGPEFLTYFQNEAQLEKSRLLSDRFSAERPKGSFSTLEIQRTEQGDSAMYLCASSPPGTGIQPQHFGDGTRLSIL.

This clone was seen more than once but under ten times. This chain joins TRBV27 and TRBJ2-1, with 8 nucleotides matching TRBD2. Germline V lookup: CDR1 MNHEY, CDR2 SMNVEV (reference sequence). The J segment lost 0 bases and the V segment lost 8 bases, leaving 3 bases of the junction unmatched. The CDR3 is 14 amino acids. CDR3 bases: TGTGCCAGCCTAAGCGGGAGCTCCTACAATGAGCAGTTCTTC. Translation gives CASLSGSSYNEQFF.

Only a few counts were recorded for this clone. The rearrangement uses TRBV5-6 and TRBJ1-5; D gene uncertain. The CDR3 has 14 amino acids. Germline assignment: CDR1 SGHDT and CDR2 YYEEEE. Trimming took off 2 bases at V and 5 bases at J, with 11 bases between the two ends. The CDR3 bases are TGTGCCAGCAGCTTCTCGACAACTGATCAGCCCCAGCATTTT. This gives the protein CASSFSTTDQPQHF.

The chain couples TRBV9 to TRBJ2-7; D gene unclear. Trimming left V 0 bases short and J 2 bases short, with 9 bases between. The CDR3 is made up of 14 amino acids. Germline-derived CDR1 and CDR2 are SGDLS and YYNGEE. The CDR3: CASSVAATTYEQYF. The DNA for the CDR3 is TGTGCCAGCAGCGTAGCTGCCACAACCTACGAGCAGTACTTC.

This clone was counted a few times. This chain links TRBV5-4 with TRBJ2-1; 8 bases fit TRBD1. V shed 2 bases and J 0 bases; nucleotides not matched to a gene: 4. Germline CDR1 is SGHNT and CDR2 is YYREEE (reference sequence). This CDR3 region has 16 residues. This CDR3 reads CASSFSGTGSYNEQFF. The DNA for the CDR3 is TGTGCCAGCAGCTTTAGTGGGACAGGCTCCTACAATGAGCAGTTCTTC.

The CDR3 sequence: CASSLDSGLNTEAFF. DNA of the CDR3: TGTGCCAGCAGCTTAGACTCAGGGCTGAACACTGAAGCTTTCTTT. The genes are TRBV11-3 and TRBJ1-1; possible D gene TRBD1, 5 bases. This CDR3 is built from 15 residues. Germline V gene lookup returns CDR1 SGHNT and CDR2 YENEEA. V lost 0 bases and J lost 0, with 8 bases in between.